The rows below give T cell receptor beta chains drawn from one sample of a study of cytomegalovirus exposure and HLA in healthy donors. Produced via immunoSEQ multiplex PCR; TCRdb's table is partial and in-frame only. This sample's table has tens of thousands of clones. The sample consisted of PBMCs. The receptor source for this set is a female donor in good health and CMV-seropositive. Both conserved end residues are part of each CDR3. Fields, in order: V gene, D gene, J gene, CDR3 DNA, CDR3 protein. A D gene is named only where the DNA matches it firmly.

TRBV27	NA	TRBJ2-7	TGTGCCAGCAGTTTATCTAGTTTTTCCTCCTACGAGCAGTACTTC	CASSLSSFSSYEQYF
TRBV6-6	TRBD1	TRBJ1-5	TGTGCCAGCAGTTACATGTCGGGACAGGGAAATCAGCCCCAGCATTTT	CASSYMSGQGNQPQHF
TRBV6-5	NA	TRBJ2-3	TGTGCCAGCAGTTACTCTAGCGGTACAGATACGCAGTATTTT	CASSYSSGTDTQYF
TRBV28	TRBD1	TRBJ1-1	TGTGCCAGCAGTTCACCGGGACAGGGAGCCACTGAAGCTTTCTTT	CASSSPGQGATEAFF
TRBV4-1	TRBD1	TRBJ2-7	TGCGCCAGCAGCCAACAGTTTGCCCCAGGACAGGGGAACCTCTACGAGCAGTACTTC	CASSQQFAPGQGNLYEQYF
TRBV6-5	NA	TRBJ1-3	TGTGCCAGCAGTAAGAGGGTGGGGGCCGGAAACACCATATATTTT	CASSKRVGAGNTIYF
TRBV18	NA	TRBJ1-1	TGTGCCAGCTCACCAAATCGGGAGGGGCGTACTGAAGCTTTCTTT	CASSPNREGRTEAFF
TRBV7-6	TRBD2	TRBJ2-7	TGTGCCAGCAGCTTAAGCCCCAGGGCGGCTAGCGGGAGGGGCGGCGAGCAGTACTTC	CASSLSPRAASGRGGEQYF
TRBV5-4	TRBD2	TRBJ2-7	TGTGCCAGCAGACCTGGACTAGCGGATACCTACGAGCAGTACTTC	CASRPGLADTYEQYF
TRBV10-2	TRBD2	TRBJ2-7	TGCGCCAGCCGCGGACTAGCGGGAATGATCATATCCTACGAGCAGTACTTC	CASRGLAGMIISYEQYF
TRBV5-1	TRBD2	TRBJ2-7	TGCGCCAGCAGCGAAAGCGGGAGCTACGAGCAGTACTTC	CASSESGSYEQYF
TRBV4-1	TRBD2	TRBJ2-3	TGCGCCAGCAGCCAACCGACTAGCGGGAGGAGCACAGATACGCAGTATTTT	CASSQPTSGRSTDTQYF
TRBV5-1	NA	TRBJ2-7	TGCGCCAGCAGCTTGGATCCAGGGGAGACCTACGAGCAGTACTTC	CASSLDPGETYEQYF
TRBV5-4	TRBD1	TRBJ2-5	TGTGCCACCAGGGACAGGGTCTTGGAGACCCAGTACTTC	CATRDRVLETQYF
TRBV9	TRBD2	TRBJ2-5	TGTGCCAGCAGCGTAGCCCTAGCGGGAGGGCTGACGAGGGAGACCCAGTACTTC	CASSVALAGGLTRETQYF
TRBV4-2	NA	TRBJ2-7	TGTGCCAGCAGCCTAGCAGGACTCCCAAGGCACGAGCAGTACTTC	CASSLAGLPRHEQYF
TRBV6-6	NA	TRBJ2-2	TGTGCCAGCAGACCAGGGGTGGGGAACACCGGGGAGCTGTTTTTT	CASRPGVGNTGELFF
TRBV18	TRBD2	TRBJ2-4	TGTGCCAGCTCACCCGGGGCAGAACGGACCTCGGGGGGCAAAAACATTCAGTACTTC	CASSPGAERTSGGKNIQYF
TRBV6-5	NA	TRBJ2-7	TGTGCCAGCAGTTACACTAAGTTTAATCCCCACGAGCAGTACTTC	CASSYTKFNPHEQYF
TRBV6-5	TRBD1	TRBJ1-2	TGTGCCAGCAGATCGGGACAGGGACAGACCTTC	CASRSGQGQTF
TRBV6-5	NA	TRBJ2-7	TGTGCCAGCAGTTACGGAGTAGCGAGAAGCTCCTACGAGCAGTACTTC	CASSYGVARSSYEQYF
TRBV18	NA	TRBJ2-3	TGTGCCAGCTCACCTCAGAAAAGCACAGATACGCAGTATTTT	CASSPQKSTDTQYF
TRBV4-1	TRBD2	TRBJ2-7	TGCGCCAGCAGCCACCTTCTAGGGACTAGCGAGCAGTACTTC	CASSHLLGTSEQYF
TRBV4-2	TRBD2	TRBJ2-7	TGTGCCAGCAGCCCTAAGGAGGTAGCGGGGGGGGACTCCTACGAGCAGTACTTC	CASSPKEVAGGDSYEQYF
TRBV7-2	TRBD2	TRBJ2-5	TGTGCCAGCAGTAAGGGACTAGCGGGGGGGAAATTCCAAGAGACCCAGTACTTC	CASSKGLAGGKFQETQYF
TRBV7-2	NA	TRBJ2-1	TGTGCCAGCAGCTTAGACAGAAATGAGCAGTTCTTC	CASSLDRNEQFF
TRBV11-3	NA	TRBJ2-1	TGTGCCAGCAGCTTTAGAGGGGGAACCAATGAGCAGTTCTTC	CASSFRGGTNEQFF
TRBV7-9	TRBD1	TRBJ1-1	TGTGCCAGCAGCTCGATGACAGGGGGGAGGGAAGCTTTCTTT	CASSSMTGGREAFF
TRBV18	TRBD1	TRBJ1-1	TGTGCCAGCTCACCCGGGACAGGGGGGGGGAGCACTGAAGCTTTCTTT	CASSPGTGGGSTEAFF
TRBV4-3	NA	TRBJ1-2	TGCGCCAGCAGCCAAGAAACGAACAGGGCGGATGGCTACACCTTC	CASSQETNRADGYTF
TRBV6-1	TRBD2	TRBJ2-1	TGTGCCAGCAGTGAATGGGGACTAGCATACAATGAGCAGTTCTTC	CASSEWGLAYNEQFF
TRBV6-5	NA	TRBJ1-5	TGTGCCAGCAGCCTAGTTGGAAATCAGCCCCAGCATTTT	CASSLVGNQPQHF
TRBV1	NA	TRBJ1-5	TGCACCAGCAGCCAAGACCCCTTCCCACAGGGGTTTGAGCCCCAGCATTTT	CTSSQDPFPQGFEPQHF
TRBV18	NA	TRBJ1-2	TGTGCCAGCTCACCAGGACAGCTCCCTGAGGGCTACACCTTC	CASSPGQLPEGYTF
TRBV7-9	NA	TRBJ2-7	TGTGCCAGCAGCTTAGCGGACGGGAACTACGAGCAGTACTTC	CASSLADGNYEQYF
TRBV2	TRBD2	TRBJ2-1	TGTGCCAGCAGTGAACAAGGGACTAGCGGGGGGAATGAGCAGTTCTTC	CASSEQGTSGGNEQFF
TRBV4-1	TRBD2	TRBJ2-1	TGCGCCAGCAGCCAAGGGGGACTAGTCTCGATAGGCCCCAATAATGAGCAGTTCTTC	CASSQGGLVSIGPNNEQFF
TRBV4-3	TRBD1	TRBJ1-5	TGCGCCAGCAGCCAAGGGACAGGGGGTCCCAATCAGCCCCAGCATTTT	CASSQGTGGPNQPQHF
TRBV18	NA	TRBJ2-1	TGTGCCAGCTCACCTCGAGGTATTGAGCAGTTCTTC	CASSPRGIEQFF
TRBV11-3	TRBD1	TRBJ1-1	TGTGCCAGCAGCTTCAACAGGGGGGCGGCTGAAGCTTTCTTT	CASSFNRGAAEAFF
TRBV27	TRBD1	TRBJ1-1	TGTGCCAGCAGAGTAACAGGGGACAACACTGAAGCTTTCTTT	CASRVTGDNTEAFF
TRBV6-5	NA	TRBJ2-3	TGTGCCAGCAGTTTGGCCTTGACAGATACGCAGTATTTT	CASSLALTDTQYF
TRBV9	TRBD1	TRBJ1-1	TGTGCCAGCAGCACTGAGACAGGGGTGAACACTGAAGCTTTCTTT	CASSTETGVNTEAFF
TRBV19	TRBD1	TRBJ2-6	TGTGCCAGTAGTGTTGGGACAGGGGCAGCTGGGGCCAACGTCCTGACTTTC	CASSVGTGAAGANVLTF